This paragraph covers one T cell receptor beta chain sequence. This clonotype was detected many times. The clone's antigen remains unknown. No base-level quality is on record; no much larger clone is a single base apart. The entry originates in a study of T cells in Graves' hyperthyroidism and ophthalmopathy (dated by TCRdb to between 2018 and 2020). Some background on the complete study: Peripheral blood was sampled at the time of initial diagnosis, prior to any treatment. The approximately 95 discovery patients were divided at random into training and test sets in a 7:3 ratio. To identify TCR V-J signatures that set the groups apart, the researchers used a discovery cohort of 100 patients, made up of 40 to 45 with Graves' ophthalmopathy and some 55 with stable Graves' hyperthyroidism. After blood sampling, hyperthyroidism patients were treated with methimazole at a starting dose of 30 mg daily, and ophthalmopathy patients were treated with high-dose intravenous methylprednisolone. According to the paper, TCR Vbeta CDR3 sequencing was carried out on approximately 140 peripheral blood samples, which came from fewer than 50 ophthalmopathy, 75 or so hyperthyroidism and approximately 17 progressor patients. Prospective prediction of ophthalmopathy was tested in an independent validation cohort of approximately 18 hyperthyroidism patients and 17 patients who later progressed to ophthalmopathy. The study also compared thyroid tissue and blood T-cell repertoires from roughly 6 Graves' hyperthyroidism patients.

What the research found in general, with its limitations: Blood samples also contained most of the expanded thyroid clonotypes (frequency above 0.001), which suggests that blood repertoires may reflect thyroid immune responses. During validation, the model predicted progression to ophthalmopathy a median of about 6.5 months ahead of onset, with just under 71% sensitivity and more than 72% specificity. No statistical method was used to fix the sample size in advance, and group allocation was not hidden from the investigators. Ophthalmopathy was separated from stable hyperthyroidism by a 13 V-J signature model, with 85% to 90% sensitivity and roughly 81% specificity obtained in cross-validation and 80%/75% obtained in testing.

TCR beta CDR3 regions were amplified from RNA transcripts. For the first round of RT-PCR on the TCR CDR3, the HTBI primer set was used together with the Qiagen OneStep RT-PCR kit. Libraries were constructed in a second round of multiplex PCR, after which size selection and purification were carried out. Libraries were sequenced paired-end with 100 bp reads on an Illumina HiSeq2000. On the authors' methods: SOAPnuke was used to process the raw data, removing reads that contained adapters or uncalled bases, had a mean Phred below 15, or lacked an exact match to the constant primer or identifier. High-quality paired reads were merged with COPE v1.2.5, and unique nucleotide sequences were defined as clonotypes. MiTCR v1.1 was used to align the clonotypes against IMGT TRBV, TRBD and TRBJ reference segments. The analysis included only V-J combinations with a frequency above 0.0001, which together covered around 99% of the repertoires. The TCS score was defined as F50 (clonal expansion) divided by E x V (chaos), with BLOSUM62-based TCRdist calculated between CDR3 peptides within each V-J. Welch's t-statistics and random forest reduced roughly 540 V-J features to fewer than 15, which were used in a naive Bayes classifier (R e1071). Starting from the raw public reads, TCRdb applied fastp trimming at Q25, assembled clones with MiXCR and retained in-frame beta chains. For every CDR3 protein sequence, its rows merge into one entry that carries the most common genes and DNA. TCRdb's processing, not the authors', yielded these V and J calls. This sample holds some 250,000 distinct CDR3 sequences; roughly 14% were observed only once. About an eighth of the sample goes to the ten largest clones.

The CDR3, from cysteine to phenylalanine, totals 14 residues. CDR3 DNA only is kept here, 42 bases in frame from base 1. Deletion took 6 bases off V and 0 bases off J, with a span of 8 bases between the germline ends. Looking up the germline V gene yields CDR1 MNHEY and CDR2 SVGEGT. The hyperthyroidism patients were between 18 and 65 years old and newly diagnosed, with a disease duration of less than 2 months. The study excluded patients with uncontrolled infections, other autoimmune diseases, pregnancy or lactation. Diagnoses were based on clinical symptoms, serum thyroxine and TRAb, thyroid ultrasound and orbital computed tomography. For progressor patients, blood was drawn at the first diagnosis of hyperthyroidism, before any ophthalmopathy symptoms had appeared. PBMCs were isolated from 8 to 10 ml of fresh peripheral blood by Ficoll-Paque density gradient centrifugation. Patients classed as progressors first received a Graves' hyperthyroidism diagnosis and then went on to develop ophthalmopathy during follow-up. Total RNA was extracted using Trizol reagent, and RNA quality was assessed on an Agilent 2100 Bioanalyzer.

The V and J segments used are TRBV6-2 or TRBV6-3 and TRBJ2-2, with the D gene tentatively TRBD1 or TRBD2, based on 5 matching bases in each. The receptor comes from a woman aged 40-49 years with Graves' hyperthyroidism that later progressed to Graves' ophthalmopathy. Source material: blood. The nucleotide sequence is given as TGTGCCAGCAGGGGGGATTCGAACACCGGGGAGCTGTTTTTT. Its amino acids are CASRGDSNTGELFF.